These T cell receptor beta chains were read from a single sample in a study of PD-L1 blockade in urothelial cancer. The assay was immunoSEQ multiplex PCR, and TCRdb's table has in-frame clones only and misses some. Here the sample spans around 57,000 clones, approximately 80% being singletons. Material: PBMCs, obtained around atezolizumab (anti-PD-L1) treatment. Receptors originate from a man between 65 and 79 years old with urothelial cancer. CDR3s include the opening cysteine and the closing phenylalanine or tryptophan. The D gene is left open where the match is weak.

TRBJ1-3,NA,TRBV2,CASRRTAATSGNTIYF,TGTGCCAGCAGGAGGACAGCGGCGACCTCTGGAAACACCATATATTTT
TRBJ2-7,TRBD2,TRBV5-1,CASSPSGRDDEQYF,TGCGCCAGCAGCCCTAGCGGGAGAGACGACGAGCAGTACTTC
TRBJ2-7,TRBD2,TRBV5-4,CASSLDAGVREQYF,TGTGCCAGCAGCTTGGATGCGGGAGTACGAGAGCAGTACTTC
TRBJ1-1,TRBD1,TRBV11-3,CASSSWTGRTEAFF,TGTGCCAGCAGCTCTTGGACAGGCCGGACTGAAGCTTTCTTT
TRBJ2-7,TRBD1,TRBV19,CASSISGTGIYEQYF,TGTGCCAGTAGTATATCCGGGACAGGGATCTACGAGCAGTACTTC
TRBJ1-1,TRBD1,TRBV5-4,CASPFLGQENTEAFF,TGTGCCAGCCCCTTCCTGGGACAGGAGAACACTGAAGCTTTCTTT
TRBJ2-3,NA,TRBV6-4,CASSDSGGTGTQYF,TGTGCCAGCAGTGACTCGGGCGGCACAGGGACGCAGTATTTT
TRBJ2-1,NA,TRBV27,CASRQSVGYGEQFF,TGTGCCAGCCGCCAATCGGTCGGGTACGGTGAGCAGTTCTTC
TRBJ1-2,NA,TRBV6-6,CASRGTENYGYTF,TGTGCCAGCAGAGGTACAGAAAACTATGGCTACACCTTC
TRBJ1-5,NA,TRBV4-1,CASSQDSFTGWNQPQHF,TGCGCCAGCAGCCAAGATAGTTTCACAGGTTGGAATCAGCCCCAGCATTTT
TRBJ2-1,TRBD2,TRBV7-6,CASNGLAGDGGNEQFF,TGTGCCAGCAACGGACTAGCGGGAGATGGAGGCAATGAGCAGTTCTTC
TRBJ1-2,NA,TRBV14,CASSQQGGGYTF,TGTGCCAGCAGTCAGCAGGGAGGGGGCTACACCTTC
TRBJ2-7,NA,TRBV2,CASSAGSYYEQYF,TGTGCCAGCAGTGCGGGGAGTTACTACGAGCAGTACTTC